This TCR beta chain was documented in a study of T cell clonality in common variable immunodeficiency. Produced via immunoSEQ multiplex PCR; TCRdb's table is partial and in-frame only. This sample carries around 30,000 clones, none of them present only once. A word on this clone: Its cognate antigen is unknown. The read halts 3 residues ahead of the CDR3 end, with the missing end drawn from the germline J gene.

Most patients and controls had Caucasian heritage. Regarding the study as a whole: In common variable immunodeficiency, TCR beta chains reportedly carried fewer deletions and N-nucleotide insertions. Compared with controls, CVID subjects had fewer shared TCRbeta clones.

V was pared by 5 bases and J by 6 bases, with 5 bases of the junction left unmatched. The CDR3 spans 12 residues. Germline CDR1 reads GTSNPN; CDR2 reads SVGIG (reference sequence). The specimen was peripheral blood mononuclear cells. This TCR came from a human donor with common variable immunodeficiency. The genes are TRBV30 and TRBJ1-1, with 8 bases fitting TRBD1. The DNA read from the CDR3 is TGTGCCTGGGGGGCAGGGGGCCCTGAA. Its translation is CAWGAGGPE. The entire CDR3 is CAWGAGGPEAFF.